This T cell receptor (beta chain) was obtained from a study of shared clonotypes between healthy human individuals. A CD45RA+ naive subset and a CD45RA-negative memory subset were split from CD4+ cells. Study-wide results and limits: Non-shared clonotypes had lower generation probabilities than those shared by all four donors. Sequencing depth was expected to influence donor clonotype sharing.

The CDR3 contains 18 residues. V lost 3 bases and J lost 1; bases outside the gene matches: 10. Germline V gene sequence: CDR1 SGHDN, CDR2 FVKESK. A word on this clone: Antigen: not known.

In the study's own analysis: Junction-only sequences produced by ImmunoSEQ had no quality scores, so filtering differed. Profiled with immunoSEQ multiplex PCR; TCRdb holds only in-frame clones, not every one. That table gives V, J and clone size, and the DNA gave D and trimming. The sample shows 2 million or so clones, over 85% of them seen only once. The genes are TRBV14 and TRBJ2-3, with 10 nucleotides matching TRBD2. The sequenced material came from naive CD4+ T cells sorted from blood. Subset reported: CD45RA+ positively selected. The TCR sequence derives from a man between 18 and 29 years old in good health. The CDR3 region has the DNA TGTGCCAGCAGCCAGACAGCGGGAGGGCCCATAGGCACAGATACGCAGTATTTT. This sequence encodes CASSQTAGGPIGTDTQYF.